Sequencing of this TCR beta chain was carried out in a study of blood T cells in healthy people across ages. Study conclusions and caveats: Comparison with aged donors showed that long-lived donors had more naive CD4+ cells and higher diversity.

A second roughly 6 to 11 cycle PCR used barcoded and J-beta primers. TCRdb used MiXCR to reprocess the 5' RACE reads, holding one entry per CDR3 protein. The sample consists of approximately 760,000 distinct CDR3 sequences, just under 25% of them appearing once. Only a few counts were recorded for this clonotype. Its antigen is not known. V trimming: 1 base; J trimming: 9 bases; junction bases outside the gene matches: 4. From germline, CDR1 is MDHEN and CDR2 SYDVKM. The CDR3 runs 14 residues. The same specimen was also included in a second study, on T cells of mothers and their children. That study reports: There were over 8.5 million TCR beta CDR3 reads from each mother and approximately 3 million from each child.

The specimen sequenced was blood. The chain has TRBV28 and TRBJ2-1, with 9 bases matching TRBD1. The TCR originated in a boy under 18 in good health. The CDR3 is CASSLLGQGTEQFF. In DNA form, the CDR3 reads TGTGCCAGCAGTTTATTAGGACAGGGGACTGAGCAGTTCTTC.